One sample yielded the 21 T cell receptor beta chains listed below, sequenced in a study of tumor-infiltrating lymphocytes in oesophageal squamous cell carcinoma. TCRdb reanalysed the PCR reads using MiXCR and keeps one entry per CDR3 protein. The sample includes 23,000 or so distinct CDR3 sequences, approximately 35% of them seen just once. The sample comprised esophageal tumor tissue. The receptors shown here come from a female donor with esophageal squamous cell carcinoma.

There are many counts of this clonotype. The chain has TRBV19 and TRBJ1-2; TRBD1 agrees at 10 bases. V shed 7 bases and J 3 bases; nucleotides not matched to a gene: 2. The CDR3 is 13 amino acids. Germline CDR1 LNHDA, CDR2 SQIVND (reference sequence). CDR3 residues: CASTGTGDYGYTF. Here the CDR3 DNA reads TGTGCCAGTACAGGGACAGGGGACTATGGCTACACCTTC.

The table lists this clonotype with many counts. The chain uses TRBV11-2 and TRBJ2-1; D not certain. Trimming left V 1 base short and J 7 bases short, with 14 bases between. The CDR3 runs to 15 residues. Germline V CDR1 and CDR2: SGHAT, FQNNGV. CDR3 nucleotide sequence: TGTGCCAGCAGCTTAGGGCCTTCGTCTTGGAATGAGCAGTTCTTC. Translation: CASSLGPSSWNEQFF.

This clonotype came up a few times. The rearrangement joins TRBV7-6 to TRBJ2-5; D remains unclear. The length of the CDR3 is 15 residues. V was shortened by 0 bases and J by 2 bases, with 10 bases between the two germline ends. The V gene's germline CDR1 is SGHVS and CDR2 FNYEAQ. Written as DNA, the CDR3 is TGTGCCAGCAGCTTAGCGCTTGCACGACAAGAGACCCAGTACTTC. It yields the protein CASSLALARQETQYF.

Of note for this clonotype: The conserved phenylalanine or tryptophan normally closing the CDR3 is absent here, so this likely arose from a read error. Because the CDR3's place on the DNA is in doubt, the DNA is left out and the CDR3 is given as listed by TCRdb. The J gene is TRBJ1-1, the V gene TRBV7-4; the DNA was not compared with TRBD1, the D call given in the table. Germline values: CDR1 SGHVT, CDR2 SQSDAQ. Termini included, the CDR3 measures 17 amino acids. CDR3 amino acids: CASSLEDRAPTSSTSGQ.

This clonotype occurred a few times. The V and J genes are TRBV28 and TRBJ2-5, with TRBD2 matching over 13 bases. The DNA end is a closer match to TRBJ2-1, so the J assignment may be wrong. From germline, CDR1 is MDHEN and CDR2 SYDVKM. The CDR3 runs to 16 residues. The CDR3 nucleotides are TGTGCCAGCAGTGAGACGGGACTAGCGGGGCACAATGAGCAGTTCTTC. Its protein is CASSETGLAGHNEQFF.

There are many counts of this clonotype. The rearrangement joins TRBV6-6 to TRBJ1-2; the D is unclear. CDR3 length: 15 residues. Trimming stripped 1 base from V and 6 bases from J, with 15 bases between. CDR1 and CDR2 from the germline V gene are MNHNY and SVGAGI (reference sequence). The CDR3 sequence is CASSYYLAADHGYTF. The CDR3 nucleotides are TGTGCCAGCAGTTACTATCTGGCGGCGGACCATGGCTACACCTTC.

This chain connects TRBV27 to TRBJ2-4; the match to TRBD2 covers 11 bases. The trim removed 4 bases at V and 6 bases at J, leaving 8 bases unmatched. The CDR3 covers 16 residues. CDR1 is MNHEY, CDR2 SMNVEV, per germline (reference sequence). The CDR3 bases are TGTGCCAGCAGTTCGGATAGCGGGAGGGCCCGAAACATTCAGTACTTC. Translation: CASSSDSGRARNIQYF.

As regards this clonotype: The CDR3 does not end in the conserved phenylalanine or tryptophan, so this is likely a read error. The DNA is omitted, as the CDR3 cannot be located on it reliably, and the CDR3 follows TCRdb's listing. The V call is TRBV11-1, the J call TRBJ2-6; TRBD2 was called by the table and not checked on the DNA. Counting both end residues, the CDR3 totals 17 amino acids. The germline CDR1 and CDR2 sequences are SGHAT and FQDESV (reference sequence). Here the CDR3 reads CASSLARLGQETQYFGA.

This clonotype was seen ten or more times. J is TRBJ2-3 and V is TRBV5-4; 9 positions match TRBD2. Per the germline V gene, CDR1 is SGHNT and CDR2 is YYREEE (reference sequence). The length of the CDR3 is 13 residues. Unmatched junction bases numbered 1, after V lost 4 bases and J lost 4 bases. The CDR3 region is CASSGTSSDTQYF. In nucleotides, the CDR3 is TGTGCCAGCAGCGGGACTAGCTCAGATACGCAGTATTTT.

This clonotype turned up a few times. CDR3 in DNA: TGTGCCAGCAGTCCCTCCGTCACAGATACGCAGTATTTT. Residues: CASSPSVTDTQYF. The rearrangement links TRBV6-5 to TRBJ2-3; no clear D gene. Germline lookup yields CDR1 MNHEY and CDR2 SVGAGI. The CDR3 sequence is 13 residues long. Trimming pared 5 bases from V and 2 bases from J, leaving 8 bases between.

This chain uses TRBV7-2 with TRBJ2-5; D is unclear. Germline V gene data show CDR1 as SGHTA and CDR2 as FQGNSA. With 3 bases removed from V and 5 bases from J, the gap between germline ends came to 10 bases. The CDR3 loop spans 13 amino acids. CDR3 protein: CASSLVGGETQYF. CDR3 DNA: TGTGCCAGCAGCTTGGTGGGTGGCGAGACCCAGTACTTC.

Many counts were recorded for this clonotype. V and J are TRBV18 and TRBJ1-2, with 7 bases lining up with TRBD1. The J segment lost 3 bases and the V segment lost 3 bases, leaving 7 bases of the junction unmatched. The CDR3 is 15 residues long. The germline V gene encodes CDR1 KGHSH and CDR2 LQKENI. The CDR3 DNA follows: TGTGCCAGCTCACCGAACAGGGGTTTAGACTATGGCTACACCTTC. Its translation is CASSPNRGLDYGYTF.

This clonotype has at least ten counts. V gene TRBV5-6 combines with J gene TRBJ2-5; 11 bases align to TRBD1. The CDR3 has 15 residues. CDR1 is SGHDT and CDR2 is YYEEEE in the germline V gene. The V and J ends lost 4 bases and 5 bases, in that order; junction bases with no gene match: 7. The CDR3 sequence is CASSTGQGAIETQYF. CDR3 bases: TGTGCCAGCAGCACAGGACAGGGGGCAATTGAGACCCAGTACTTC.

This clonotype was seen only a few times. This may be a read error: a much more frequent sequence differs by one nucleotide. V and J are TRBV27 and TRBJ2-1; D is unclear. The better agreement between TRBJ2-7 and the DNA end casts doubt on the J call. This CDR3 is built from 13 residues. The germline gives CDR1 MNHEY, CDR2 SMNVEV (reference sequence). CDR3 bases: TGTGCCAGCAGTACTGCCAATGGTAATGAGCAGTACTTC. It yields the protein CASSTANGNEQYF.

The CDR3 here is CASSVGNSPGELFF. The DNA for the CDR3 is TGTGCCAGCAGCGTAGGGAACAGTCCCGGGGAGCTGTTTTTT. This chain uses TRBV9 with TRBJ2-2; D is ambiguous. Germline CDR1 is SGDLS and CDR2 is YYNGEE. Trimming removed 0 bases at V and 6 bases at J, with 9 bases between. The CDR3 is 14 amino acids.

This clonotype has only a few counts. V is TRBV24-1 and J is TRBJ1-2, with D unresolved. Germline V gene data show CDR1 as KGHDR and CDR2 as SFDVKD. The CDR3 runs 12 residues. Deletions cut 3 bases from V and 5 bases from J, with 6 bases between. Written as DNA, the CDR3 is TGTGCCACCAGTGATCCTCCATATGGCTACACCTTC. Protein: CATSDPPYGYTF.

Within the sample, this clonotype is medium-sized. This chain uses TRBV7-3 with TRBJ2-1; 8 nucleotides agree with TRBD1. The germline CDR1 and CDR2 sequences are SGHTA and FQGTGA. The CDR3 covers 14 residues. V lost 5 bases, J lost 6 bases, and 6 bases stayed unmatched. CDR3 loop: CASSTRQGSNEQFF. The CDR3 DNA follows: TGTGCCAGCAGCACGCGACAGGGGAGCAATGAGCAGTTCTTC.

This clonotype came up many times. This chain links TRBV28 with TRBJ2-7; tentative D call: TRBD2 (6 bases). V lost 3 bases and J lost 3, with 15 bases in between. CDR1 is MDHEN, CDR2 SYDVKM, per germline. The CDR3 extends over 15 amino acids. CDR3 amino acids: CASSFHSRGIYEQYF. CDR3 DNA: TGTGCCAGCAGTTTTCATTCCCGCGGGATCTACGAGCAGTACTTC.

The chain couples TRBV7-3 to TRBJ2-5, with 7 bases that match TRBD1. Looked up from germline, CDR1 is SGHTA and CDR2 is FQGTGA. V shed 5 bases, J shed 4 bases, and the junction held 7 bases outside the gene matches. There are 14 residues in the CDR3. Written as DNA, the CDR3 is TGTGCCAGCAGCATCGAAACAGGGGTAGAGACCCAGTACTTC. This codes for CASSIETGVETQYF.

This clonotype was found many times. J is TRBJ2-2 and V is TRBV27, with D hard to call. Germline V gene data show CDR1 as MNHEY and CDR2 as SMNVEV (reference sequence). V was pared by 6 bases and J by 0 bases, with 8 bases between. There are 14 residues in the CDR3. CDR3 bases: TGTGCCAGCAGCCTTACAGCGAACACCGGGGAGCTGTTTTTT. Protein product: CASSLTANTGELFF.

The table lists this clonotype with many counts. This sequence joins TRBV10-3 and TRBJ1-2, with D perhaps TRBD1 (6 bases). CDR1 ENHRY and CDR2 SYGVKD come from the germline V gene. The CDR3 has 17 amino acids. With 4 bases removed from V and 0 bases from J, the gap between germline ends came to 18 bases. In DNA form, the CDR3 reads TGTGCCATCAGTGTGGTTCCCGGACAGCTAGCTAACTATGGCTACACCTTC. Translated: CAISVVPGQLANYGYTF.